What follows are 22 T cell receptor beta chains derived from one specimen sequenced in a study of blood T cell repertoires in COVID-19. TCRdb's copy holds only in-frame clones and misses some; the assay was immunoSEQ multiplex PCR. The sample contains hundreds of thousands of clones, 80% to 90% of which appear only once. The sample taken for sequencing was PBMCs or T cells enriched from blood (not recorded which). The receptors shown here come from a man aged 30 to 39 who had recovered from COVID-19.

The chain links TRBV25-1 to TRBJ2-5, with 13 bases identical to TRBD2. The CDR3 sequence is 18 residues long. Germline CDR1 MGHDK, CDR2 SYGVNS. After removal of 2 bases from V and 4 bases from J, the junction contained 10 bases not matched to a gene. The CDR3 region is CASSEPWTSGSRRETQYF. CDR3 nucleotides: TGTGCCAGCAGTGAACCTTGGACTAGCGGGAGTCGTCGAGAGACCCAGTACTTC.

J is TRBJ2-7 and V is TRBV20-1; 7 positions agree with TRBD2. The CDR3 sequence is 14 residues long. V lost 3 bases and J lost 2; bases outside the gene matches: 7. The germline gives CDR1 DFQATT, CDR2 SNEGSKA (reference sequence). CDR3 in amino acids: CSASASGVAYEQYF. CDR3 coding DNA: TGCAGTGCTAGTGCGAGCGGGGTCGCCTACGAGCAGTACTTC.

This clone came up once. V is TRBV5-4 and J is TRBJ2-3; 7 bases are shared with TRBD2. Trimming took 0 bases from V and 7 from J; bases not matched to a gene: 11. Germline CDR1 and CDR2: SGHNT and YYREEE (reference sequence). The CDR3 spans 16 residues. CDR3 residues: CASSLVGGVLMNTQYF. As DNA, the CDR3 is TGTGCCAGCAGCTTGGTGGGGGGGGTCTTAATGAATACGCAGTATTTT.

The chain couples TRBV18 to TRBJ1-6; weak D call: TRBD1 (5 bases). V lost 4 bases to trimming and J lost 8 bases, with 12 bases between them. Looked up from germline, CDR1 is KGHSH and CDR2 is LQKENI. The CDR3 extends over 14 amino acids. The CDR3: CASSQQESHSPLHF. CDR3 DNA sequence: TGTGCCAGCTCACAACAGGAGTCTCATTCACCCCTCCACTTT.

The V call is TRBV5-1, the J call TRBJ2-6; a weak D match, TRBD1 (5 bases). CDR3 size: 16 residues. The germline V and J ends were trimmed by 6 bases and 2 bases, with 15 bases remaining between them. Germline loops: CDR1 SGHRS, CDR2 YFSETQ. CDR3 in DNA: TGCGCCAGCACCAAGGGGCCACTGACTGGGGCCAACGTCCTGACTTTC. This gives the protein CASTKGPLTGANVLTF. Drawing the rest from reference TRBV5-1 and TRBJ2-6, the complete variable domain is KAGVTQTPRYLIKTRGQQVTLSCSPISGHRSVSWYQQTPGQGLQFLFEYFSETQRNKGNFPGRFSGRQFSNSRSEMNVSTLELGDSALYLCASTKGPLTGANVLTFGAGSRLTVL.

This clone was seen a handful of times. The rearrangement uses TRBV7-2 and TRBJ2-5, with 14 bases that match TRBD2. J gave up 4 bases and V 1 base, and 2 bases lay outside the gene matches. Germline values: CDR1 SGHTA, CDR2 FQGNSA. The CDR3 runs 16 residues. CDR3 sequence reads: CASSLEGTSGRETQYF. Written as DNA, the CDR3 is TGTGCCAGCAGCTTAGAAGGGACTAGCGGGAGAGAGACCCAGTACTTC.

DNA of the CDR3: TGTGCCAGCACTACTGGAGGCAGGGAGACCCAGTACTTC. Protein: CASTTGGRETQYF. This sequence joins TRBV25-1 and TRBJ2-5; D possibly corresponds to TRBD2 (5 bases). The CDR3 runs 13 residues. V lost 7 bases and J 5 bases, leaving 14 bases between the germline ends. Germline V gives CDR1 MGHDK, CDR2 SYGVNS.

The chain is built from TRBV18 and TRBJ1-1; D is unclear. The CDR3 loop spans 16 amino acids. V lost 3 bases, J lost 1 base, and 15 bases lay in between. Germline lookup yields CDR1 KGHSH and CDR2 LQKENI. The CDR3 spells CASSPLALASNTEAFF. The CDR3 coding sequence is TGTGCCAGCTCACCTCTGGCCCTCGCATCGAACACTGAAGCTTTCTTT.

The chain links TRBV6-5 to TRBJ1-1; D is unresolved. Trimming left V 7 bases short and J 0 bases short, with 6 bases between. CDR1 is MNHEY and CDR2 is SVGAGI in the germline V gene. The CDR3 sequence is 12 residues long. This chain's CDR3 is CASMRVNTEAFF. CDR3 nucleotide sequence: TGTGCCAGCATGAGGGTGAACACTGAAGCTTTCTTT.

The chain employs TRBV6-5 and TRBJ2-5, with a tentative D call TRBD2 (5 bases). The CDR3 consists of 15 residues. The V end was cut by 0 bases, the J end by 3 bases, with 11 bases between. Per the germline V gene, CDR1 is MNHEY and CDR2 is SVGAGI. DNA for the CDR3: TGTGCCAGCAGTTACTCGATCGAGGGAAAAGAGACCCAGTACTTC. Its translation: CASSYSIEGKETQYF.

The chain employs TRBV3-1 (or the pseudogene TRBV3-2) and TRBJ2-5; D gene uncertain. Trimming stripped 0 bases from V and 3 bases from J, with 5 bases between. Germline assignment: CDR1 LGHDT and CDR2 YNNKEL (reference sequence). The CDR3 is 13 residues long. Here the CDR3 reads CASSQDREETQYF. The CDR3 DNA follows: TGTGCCAGCAGCCAAGATCGGGAAGAGACCCAGTACTTC.

This chain joins TRBV30 and TRBJ1-1; TRBD1 might be the D (6 bases). This CDR3 contains 13 residues. The V end lost 5 bases, the J end lost 5 bases, and 15 bases lay between the germline ends. Per the germline V gene, CDR1 is GTSNPN and CDR2 is SVGIG (reference sequence). The CDR3 sequence is CAWVPGVITEAFF. CDR3 DNA sequence: TGTGCCTGGGTCCCAGGGGTTATAACTGAAGCTTTCTTT.

Only a few counts were recorded for this clone. The CDR3 reads CASAPGSSYNEQFF. Written as DNA, the CDR3 is TGTGCCAGCGCTCCAGGTTCTTCCTACAATGAGCAGTTCTTC. This chain uses TRBV6-5 with TRBJ2-1, with no clear D. Trimming left V 8 bases short and J 1 base short, with 12 bases between. Germline V gene lookup returns CDR1 MNHEY and CDR2 SVGAGI. CDR3 size: 14 residues.

The chain joins TRBV11-2 to TRBJ1-1, with D possibly being TRBD1 (5 bases). Deletions cut 2 bases from V and 3 bases from J, with 13 bases between. The germline gives CDR1 SGHAT, CDR2 FQNNGV. This CDR3 region has 15 residues. CDR3 sequence reads: CASSLRQGAHTEAFF. The CDR3 DNA sequence: TGTGCCAGCAGCTTACGGCAGGGCGCCCACACTGAAGCTTTCTTT.

This chain uses TRBV27 with TRBJ2-3, with D possibly matching TRBD1 (6 bases). Trimming removed 5 bases from V and 5 bases from J, with 17 bases in between. This CDR3 contains 15 residues. Germline V lookup: CDR1 MNHEY, CDR2 SMNVEV (reference sequence). In nucleotides, the CDR3 is TGTGCCAGCAGTCTTATACAGGGAAGGGGAGATACGCAGTATTTT. This gives the protein CASSLIQGRGDTQYF.

V gene TRBV11-3 combines with J gene TRBJ2-3; 7 bases agree with TRBD2. The CDR3 length is 15 residues. CDR1 is SGHNT and CDR2 is YENEEA in the germline V gene. Germline trimming cut 0 bases from V and 0 bases from J; bases unmatched to any gene: 0. The CDR3 coding sequence is TGTGCCAGCAGCTTAGATAGCGGGAGCACAGATACGCAGTATTTT. Protein product: CASSLDSGSTDTQYF.

The chain uses TRBV7-9 and TRBJ1-2, with D possibly matching TRBD1 (6 bases). Germline values: CDR1 SEHNR, CDR2 FQNEAQ (reference sequence). Trimming shortened V by 7 bases and J by 3 bases, and 15 bases separated the two germline ends. The CDR3 loop spans 14 amino acids. The CDR3, as DNA: TGTGCCAGCACCAGGGCAGGGGCTGACTATGGCTACACCTTC. Translating it yields CASTRAGADYGYTF.

V is TRBV9 and J is TRBJ1-1; perhaps TRBD1 as D (5 bases). V lost 4 bases to trimming and J lost 10 bases, with 20 bases between them. This CDR3 has 14 amino acids. Germline CDR1 and CDR2: SGDLS and YYNGEE. The CDR3 nucleotides are TGTGCCAGCAGCCCCGGGGGGGTAAGGAGAGGAGCTTTCTTT. This codes for CASSPGGVRRGAFF.

V is TRBV10-3 and J is TRBJ2-7, with 8 bases identical to TRBD2. V dropped 0 bases and J dropped 6; count of bases not matched to a gene: 10. Germline V gene lookup returns CDR1 ENHRY and CDR2 SYGVKD. This CDR3 region has 16 residues. The CDR3 coding sequence is TGTGCCATCAGTGAGTCGACGGTCGCGGGAGGAGGCGAGCAGTACTTC. Amino acid sequence: CAISESTVAGGGEQYF.

The V and J genes are TRBV9 and TRBJ1-2, with D tentatively TRBD1 (5 bases). CDR3 length equals 14 residues. Germline CDR1 reads SGDLS; CDR2 reads YYNGEE. With 3 bases removed from V and 7 bases from J, the gap between germline ends came to 16 bases. CDR3 protein: CASSAFTGGSGYTF. CDR3 nucleotides: TGTGCCAGCAGCGCTTTTACGGGGGGTTCTGGCTACACCTTC.

This chain uses TRBV19 with TRBJ2-1, with 9 bases that match TRBD2. Trimming cost V 3 bases and J 1 base; bases outside gene matches: 7. This CDR3 contains 17 residues. Germline V gene lookup returns CDR1 LNHDA and CDR2 SQIVND (reference sequence). CDR3 amino acids: CASSILRRGGSYNEQFF. CDR3 bases: TGTGCCAGTAGTATTCTTCGGCGGGGGGGGTCCTACAATGAGCAGTTCTTC.

The gene calls are TRBV27 and TRBJ2-1; D is perhaps TRBD2 (5 bases). This CDR3 is 14 amino acids long. Per the germline V gene, CDR1 is MNHEY and CDR2 is SMNVEV (reference sequence). V shed 4 bases and J shed 9 bases, with 16 bases lying between them. Written as DNA, the CDR3 is TGTGCCAGCAGTTGGCGCGGAGACTATTTTGAGCAGTTCTTC. Protein product: CASSWRGDYFEQFF.